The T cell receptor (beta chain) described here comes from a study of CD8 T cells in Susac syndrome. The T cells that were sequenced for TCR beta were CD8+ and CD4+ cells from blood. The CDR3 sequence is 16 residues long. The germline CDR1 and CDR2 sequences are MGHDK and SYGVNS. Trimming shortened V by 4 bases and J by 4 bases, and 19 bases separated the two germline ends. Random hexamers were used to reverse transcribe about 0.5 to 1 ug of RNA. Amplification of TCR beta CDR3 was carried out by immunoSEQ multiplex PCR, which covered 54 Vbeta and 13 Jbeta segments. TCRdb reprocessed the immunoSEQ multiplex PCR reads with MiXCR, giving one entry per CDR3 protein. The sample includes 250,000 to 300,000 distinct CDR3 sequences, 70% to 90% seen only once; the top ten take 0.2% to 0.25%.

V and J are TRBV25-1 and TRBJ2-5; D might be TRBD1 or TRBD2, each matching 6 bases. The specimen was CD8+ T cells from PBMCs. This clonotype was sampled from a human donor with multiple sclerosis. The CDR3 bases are TGTGCCAGCAGTGGACTGGAGGGGGGCTTTCCAGAGACCCAGTACTTC. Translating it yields CASSGLEGGFPETQYF.